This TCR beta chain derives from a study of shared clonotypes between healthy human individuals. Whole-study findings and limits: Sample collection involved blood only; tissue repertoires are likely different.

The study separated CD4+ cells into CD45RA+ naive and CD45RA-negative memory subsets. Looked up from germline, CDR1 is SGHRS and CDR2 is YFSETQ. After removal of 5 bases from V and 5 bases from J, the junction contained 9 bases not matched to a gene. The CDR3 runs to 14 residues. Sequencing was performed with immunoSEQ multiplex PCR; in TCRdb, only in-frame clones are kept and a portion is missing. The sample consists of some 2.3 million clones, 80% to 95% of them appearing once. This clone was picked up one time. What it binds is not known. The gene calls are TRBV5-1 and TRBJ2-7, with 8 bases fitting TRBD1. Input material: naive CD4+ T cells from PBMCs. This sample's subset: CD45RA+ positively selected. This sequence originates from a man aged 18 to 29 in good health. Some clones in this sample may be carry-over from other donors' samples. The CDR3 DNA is TGCGCCAGCAGTTTCGGGACAGGTGGACACGAGCAGTACTTC. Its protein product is CASSFGTGGHEQYF. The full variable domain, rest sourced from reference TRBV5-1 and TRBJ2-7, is KAGVTQTPRYLIKTRGQQVTLSCSPISGHRSVSWYQQTPGQGLQFLFEYFSETQRNKGNFPGRFSGRQFSNSRSEMNVSTLELGDSALYLCASSFGTGGHEQYFGPGTRLTVT.